Listed here are 12 T cell receptor beta chains from one sample, sequenced in a study of T-cell memory formation after mild COVID-19. MiXCR was run by TCRdb on the 5' RACE reads, yielding one entry per CDR3 protein. The data contain about 610,000 distinct CDR3 sequences, roughly 17% of them singletons. Sequenced: PBMCs or a T cell subset sorted from them (not recorded which). Source of these receptors: an adult woman who had mild COVID-19 (a few samples of this study predate the infection). Cell type and time point are not known.

This clonotype has just a few counts. V and J are TRBV14 and TRBJ1-6; TRBD1 matches at 8 bases. Germline lookup yields CDR1 SGHDN and CDR2 FVKESK. There are 15 residues in the CDR3. The ends lost 0 bases at V and 11 bases at J; junction bases unmatched: 6. Written as DNA, the CDR3 is TGTGCCAGCAGCCAAGATACCGGACAGGGTGCACCCCTCCACTTT. This codes for CASSQDTGQGAPLHF. Based on the CDR3 plus reference TRBV14 and TRBJ1-6, the full variable domain is EAGVTQFPSHSVIEKGQTVTLRCDPISGHDNLYWYRRVMGKEIKFLLHFVKESKQDESGMPNNRFLAERTGGTYSTLKVQPAELEDSGVYFCASSQDTGQGAPLHFGNGTRLTVT.

The CDR3 coding sequence is TGCAGCGTTGAATTGGGGACTTCGAACACCGGGGAGCTGTTTTTT. It translates to CSVELGTSNTGELFF. The chain carries TRBV29-1 and TRBJ2-2, with D possibly TRBD2 on 6 matching bases. The germline V gene has CDR1 SQVTM and CDR2 ANQGSEA. V gave up 2 bases and J gave up 0 bases, with 10 bases separating them. CDR3 size: 15 residues.

This clonotype was seen a handful of times. The gene calls are TRBV18 and TRBJ1-1; D gene unclear. The CDR3 covers 13 residues. Per germline, CDR1 KGHSH and CDR2 LQKENI. V gave up 4 bases and J gave up 3 bases, with 9 bases separating them. The CDR3 bases are TGTGCCAGCTCACTTGTGAAGGACACTGAAGCTTTCTTT. It codes for CASSLVKDTEAFF.

This clonotype was found a few times. The genes are TRBV7-6 and TRBJ1-2, with D maybe TRBD1 (5 bases). Germline CDR1 SGHVS, CDR2 FNYEAQ. The CDR3 is made up of 14 amino acids. With 2 bases removed from V and 7 bases from J, the gap between germline ends came to 14 bases. As DNA, the CDR3 is TGTGCCAGCAGCTTATCGATGGGGGTCGGTGGCTACACCTTC. Its translation is CASSLSMGVGGYTF.

This clonotype has only a few counts. The V and J genes are TRBV4-1 and TRBJ2-7; TRBD2 aligns across 10 bases. CDR3 length equals 15 residues. With 1 base clipped from V and 7 bases from J, the junction kept 7 bases outside the gene matches. CDR1 and CDR2 (germline): MGHRA, YSYEKL. The CDR3 DNA reads as TGCGCCAGCAGCCAAGTGCGACTAGCGGGTGAGGAGCAGTACTTC. As protein: CASSQVRLAGEEQYF.

V and J are TRBV20-1 and TRBJ2-2, with 7 bases fitting TRBD1. The CDR3 length is 15 residues. J gave up 1 base and V 5 bases, and 7 bases lay outside the gene matches. Germline CDR1 DFQATT, CDR2 SNEGSKA (reference sequence). CDR3 in amino acids: CSAYPGGRNTGELFF. The CDR3 bases are TGCAGTGCTTACCCAGGGGGTCGGAACACCGGGGAGCTGTTTTTT.

There are a few counts of this clonotype. This chain uses TRBV25-1 with TRBJ2-4; D ambiguous. Per germline, CDR1 MGHDK and CDR2 SYGVNS. Between the trimmed V and J ends, which lost 2 bases and 8 bases, there was a span of 16 bases. This CDR3 is built from 15 residues. CDR3 sequence: CASSEPAGLEDIQYF. The CDR3 nucleotides are TGTGCCAGCAGTGAACCCGCCGGGCTTGAGGACATTCAGTACTTC.

This clonotype came up a few times. V usage is TRBV10-3 and J usage is TRBJ2-3, with D tentatively TRBD1 (5 bases). CDR1 ENHRY and CDR2 SYGVKD come from the germline V gene. V was pared by 10 bases and J by 5 bases, with 7 bases between. The CDR3 length is 10 residues. CDR3 DNA: TGTGCCACGCAGGGAGATACGCAGTATTTT. Protein product: CATQGDTQYF.

The table lists this clonotype with a few counts. This chain connects TRBV2 to TRBJ2-7, with TRBD1 identical over 9 bases. V gave up 3 bases and J gave up 1 base; unmatched junction bases: 4. The CDR3 is made up of 15 amino acids. Germline V gene lookup returns CDR1 SNHLY and CDR2 FYNNEI. The CDR3 reads CASSDEDRGSYEQYF. The CDR3 DNA sequence: TGTGCCAGCAGTGATGAGGACAGGGGATCCTACGAGCAGTACTTC.

The gene calls are TRBV5-5 and TRBJ1-4; weak D call: TRBD1 (6 bases). V was trimmed by 4 bases and J by 8 bases, leaving 21 bases between them. Germline values: CDR1 SGHKS, CDR2 YYEKEE (reference sequence). The CDR3 has 16 residues. The CDR3 sequence is CASSKGTRGNGEKLFF. The CDR3 nucleotides are TGTGCCAGCAGCAAGGGGACGAGGGGGAATGGAGAAAAACTGTTTTTT.

This clonotype has just a few counts. The chain carries TRBV23-1 and TRBJ2-3; no reliable D call. TRBV23-1 carries the ORF label, with uncertain function. This CDR3 is built from 12 residues. Between the trimmed V and J ends, which lost 3 bases and 5 bases, there was a span of 6 bases. The CDR3 region has the DNA TGCGCCAGCAGTCATCTCCTAGATACGCAGTATTTT. Translation gives CASSHLLDTQYF.

A few counts support this clonotype. The rearrangement joins TRBV7-9 to TRBJ1-1, with D possibly TRBD1 on 5 matching bases. CDR1 is SEHNR and CDR2 is FQNEAQ in the germline V gene (reference sequence). The CDR3 spans 15 residues. V was pared by 8 bases and J by 0 bases, with 16 bases between. CDR3 nucleotides: TGTGCCAGCGAAACCCCGGACAACATGAACACTGAAGCTTTCTTT. This gives the protein CASETPDNMNTEAFF.